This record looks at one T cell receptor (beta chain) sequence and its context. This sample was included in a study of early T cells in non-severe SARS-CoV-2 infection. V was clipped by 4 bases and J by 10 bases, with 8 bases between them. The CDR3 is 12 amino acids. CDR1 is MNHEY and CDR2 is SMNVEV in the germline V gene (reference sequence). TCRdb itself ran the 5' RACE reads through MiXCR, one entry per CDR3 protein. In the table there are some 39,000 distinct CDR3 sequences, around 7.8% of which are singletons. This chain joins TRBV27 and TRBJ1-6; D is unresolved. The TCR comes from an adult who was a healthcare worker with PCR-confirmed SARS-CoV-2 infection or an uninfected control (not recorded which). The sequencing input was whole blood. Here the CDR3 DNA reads TGTGCCAGCAGTTCCCGGCTCTCACCCCTCCACTTT. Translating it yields CASSSRLSPLHF.